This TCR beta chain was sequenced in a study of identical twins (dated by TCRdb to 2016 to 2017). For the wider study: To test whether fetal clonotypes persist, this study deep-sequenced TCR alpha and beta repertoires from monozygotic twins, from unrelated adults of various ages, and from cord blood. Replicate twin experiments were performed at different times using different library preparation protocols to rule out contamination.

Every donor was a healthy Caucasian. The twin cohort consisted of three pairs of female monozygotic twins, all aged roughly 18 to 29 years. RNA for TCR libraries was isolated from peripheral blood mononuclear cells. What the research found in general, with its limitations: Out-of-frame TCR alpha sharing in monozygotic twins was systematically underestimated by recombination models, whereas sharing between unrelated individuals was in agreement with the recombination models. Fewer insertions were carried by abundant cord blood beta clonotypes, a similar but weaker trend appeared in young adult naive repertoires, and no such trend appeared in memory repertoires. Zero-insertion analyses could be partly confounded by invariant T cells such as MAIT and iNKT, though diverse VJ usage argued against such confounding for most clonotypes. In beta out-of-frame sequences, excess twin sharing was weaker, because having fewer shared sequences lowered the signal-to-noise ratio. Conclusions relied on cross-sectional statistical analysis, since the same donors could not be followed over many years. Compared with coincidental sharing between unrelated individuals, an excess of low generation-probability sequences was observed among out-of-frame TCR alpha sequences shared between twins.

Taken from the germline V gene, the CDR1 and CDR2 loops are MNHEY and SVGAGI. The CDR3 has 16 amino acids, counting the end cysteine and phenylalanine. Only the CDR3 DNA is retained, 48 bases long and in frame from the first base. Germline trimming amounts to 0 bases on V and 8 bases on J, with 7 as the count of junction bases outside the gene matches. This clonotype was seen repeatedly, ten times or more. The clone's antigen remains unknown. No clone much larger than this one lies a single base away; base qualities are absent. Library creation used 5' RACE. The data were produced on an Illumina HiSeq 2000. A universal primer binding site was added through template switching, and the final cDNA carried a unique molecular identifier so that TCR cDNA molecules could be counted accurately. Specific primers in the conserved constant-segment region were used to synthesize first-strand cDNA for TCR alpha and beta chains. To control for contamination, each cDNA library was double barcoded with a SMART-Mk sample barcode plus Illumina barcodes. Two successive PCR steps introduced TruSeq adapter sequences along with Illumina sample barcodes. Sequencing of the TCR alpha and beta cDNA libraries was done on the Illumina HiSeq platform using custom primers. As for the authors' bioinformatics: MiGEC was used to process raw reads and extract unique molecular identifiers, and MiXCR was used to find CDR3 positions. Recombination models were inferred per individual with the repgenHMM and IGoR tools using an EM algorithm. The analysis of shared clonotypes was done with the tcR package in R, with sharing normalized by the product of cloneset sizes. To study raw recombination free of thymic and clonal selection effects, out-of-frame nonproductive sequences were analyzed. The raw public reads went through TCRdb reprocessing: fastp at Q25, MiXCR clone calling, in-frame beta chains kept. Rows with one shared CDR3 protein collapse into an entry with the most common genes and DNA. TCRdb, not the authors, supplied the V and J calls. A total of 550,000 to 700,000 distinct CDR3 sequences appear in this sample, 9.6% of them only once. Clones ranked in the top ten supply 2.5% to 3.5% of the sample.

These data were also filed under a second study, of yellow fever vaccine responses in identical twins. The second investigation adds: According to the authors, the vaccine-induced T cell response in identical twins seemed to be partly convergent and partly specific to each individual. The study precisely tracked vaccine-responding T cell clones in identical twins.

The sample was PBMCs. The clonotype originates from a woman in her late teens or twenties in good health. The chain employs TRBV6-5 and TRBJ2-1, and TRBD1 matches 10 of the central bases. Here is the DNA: TGTGCCAGCAGTTACTCGGCGGGACAGGGGATCGATGAGCAGTTCTTC. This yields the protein CASSYSAGQGIDEQFF.